Here is one T cell receptor beta chain with its context. Its antigen is unknown. No quality values exist for individual bases; no much larger clone is one base distant. CDR1 and CDR2 (SGHRS, YFSETQ) derive from the germline V gene. V is reduced by 4 bases and J by 7 bases, leaving a spacing of 14 bases between them. From its cysteine to its phenylalanine, the CDR3 spans 13 amino acids. Just the 39-base CDR3 DNA is kept, in frame starting at base 1. These data belong to a study of T cell clones after liver transplantation (dated by TCRdb to about 2019). Context from the whole study: ITN030ST, the source of the samples, was a randomized trial that attempted immunosuppression withdrawal within 2 years of liver transplantation. After a pre-transplant mixed lymphocyte reaction, TCRbeta sequencing was used to pinpoint donor-reactive T cell clones, which were subsequently tracked in post-transplant blood. Third party-reactive TCRbeta sequences were also identified from pre-transplant MLRs to serve as an antigen-independent comparator for donor-reactive sequences. Three of the eight recipients were HCV-positive; the others were transplanted for non-autoimmune, non-viral indications. The subjects received no induction therapy and were kept on standard immunosuppression until randomization at 12-24 months post-transplant. Tolerance was defined as complete withdrawal of immunosuppression for at least one year without a rise in liver enzymes beyond twice the upper limit of normal. The study cohort included 8 liver transplant recipients, of whom 3 were classified as tolerant and 5 as non-tolerant.

High-throughput TCRbeta CDR3 sequencing of frozen genomic DNA was performed by immunoSEQ, including PCR amplification, mapping, bias correction and internal controls. As for the original processing: Only productive rearrangements were retained, with each unique TCRbeta sequence defined by its CDR3 nucleotide sequence together with its V and J gene. For a sequence to be called donor-reactive, it needed a frequency of at least 0.01% and at least 5-fold expansion in CFSE-low cells compared with unstimulated pre-transplant cells. Minimum frequency thresholds were set for each subject based on the unstimulated sample with the lowest template count, ensuring at least 90% detection power. Jensen-Shannon divergence between the top 1000 TCRbeta sequences post- versus pre-transplant served as the measure of repertoire turnover. Changes in detection of donor-reactive sequences were assessed with two-sided Fisher's exact tests. TCRdb stores this immuneACCESS table with in-frame sequences only. Part of the clones is absent; in the studies checked, under half of the shortfall reflects unresolved V genes, and no reason is known for the rest. V and J calls and clone size are as listed in that table; D and trimming were resolved from the DNA. Recorded for this sample are approximately 5,500 clones; about 32% of them occurred a single time. Of the sample, roughly 5% falls within the top ten clones.

Alloreactive TCRbeta sequences were defined by sequencing of proliferating CFSE-low cells from the MLR. CFSE-MLRs used pre-transplant recipient cells stimulated by donor PBMCs, splenocytes or lymph node cells, or third-party PBMCs. All 8 studied subjects were randomized to immunosuppression withdrawal. The Qiagen DNeasy Blood and Tissue Kit was used for isolation of genomic DNA. The study at large found these results: In most of the 8 subjects, circulating donor-reactive CD4 TCRbeta sequences decreased significantly after transplant, regardless of tolerance or HCV status. Low numbers of available donor cells limited the measurable donor-reactive repertoire in two subjects. The conclusions were preliminary, being limited by small, heterogeneous patient numbers and by non-standardized post-transplant time points. Donor-reactive sequences decreased more than third party-reactive sequences, which suggests partial antigen-specific deletion that was not related to withdrawal success. Because no allograft tissue specimens were available, donor-reactive T cells may have migrated into the graft instead of being deleted. Once repertoire turnover was taken into account, donor-reactive detection showed a significant reduction for CD4 in 7 of 8 subjects and for CD8 in 8 of 8.

The sequence came from a human patient who received a liver transplant. The graft donor may be the source of some T cells after a transplant. This receptor chain uses TRBV5-1 and TRBJ2-5, with the D gene possibly TRBD1 or TRBD2, each one fitting 5 bases. Source material: CD4+ T cells from cultured PBMCs. In nucleotide form, the sequence is TGCGCCAGCAGCCAACGGGGCGCGACGACCCAGTACTTC. Translated, it reads CASSQRGATTQYF.